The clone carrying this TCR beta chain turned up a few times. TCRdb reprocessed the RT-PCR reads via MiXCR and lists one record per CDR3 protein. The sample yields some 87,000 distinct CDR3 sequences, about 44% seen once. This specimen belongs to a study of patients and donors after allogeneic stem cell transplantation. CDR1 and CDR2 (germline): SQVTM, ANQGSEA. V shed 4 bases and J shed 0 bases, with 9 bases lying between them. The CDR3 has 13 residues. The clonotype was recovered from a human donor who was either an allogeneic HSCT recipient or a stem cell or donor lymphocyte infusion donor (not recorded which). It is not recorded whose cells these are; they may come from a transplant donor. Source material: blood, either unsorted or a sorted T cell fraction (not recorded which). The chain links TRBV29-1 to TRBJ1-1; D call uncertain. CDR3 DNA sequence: TGCAGCGTTGCCGGAGTTATGAACACTGAAGCTTTCTTT. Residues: CSVAGVMNTEAFF.